A selection of T cell receptor beta chains follows, all from one sample in a study of Graves' ophthalmopathy and Graves' hyperthyroidism. TCRdb reanalysed the multiplex PCR reads using MiXCR and keeps one entry per CDR3 protein. This table holds some 390,000 distinct CDR3 sequences, approximately 20% found once. What was sequenced was peripheral blood. These receptors were obtained from a woman younger than 30 with Graves' ophthalmopathy. CDR3s include the opening cysteine and the closing phenylalanine or tryptophan. A D gene is named only where the DNA matches it firmly. Expanded clones get a size class; other rows say once, few or many, or leave the size out.

>TRBV28|many|TRBJ1-1|.
TGTGCCAGCAGGGTAGCAGGGAGGGCTGAAGCTTTCTTT
CASRVAGRAEAFF
>TRBV19|many|TRBJ2-2|.
TGTGCCAGTAGTATTAGCGGAAAACTACCGAACACCGGGGAGCTGTTTTTT
CASSISGKLPNTGELFF
>TRBV29-1|many|TRBJ1-1|TRBD1
TGCAGCGTTCGTGGGGGACAGGGAGATCGGGAAGCTTTCTTT
CSVRGGQGDREAFF
>TRBV28|.|TRBJ2-7|.
TGTGCCAGCAGTTTGGGGGAGGTGGGCCTTTACGAGCAGTACTTC
CASSLGEVGLYEQYF
>TRBV6-5|many|TRBJ1-3|.
TGTGCCAGCAGTTATATGGGGTTCCCTGGAAACACCATATATTTT
CASSYMGFPGNTIYF
>TRBV24-1|many|TRBJ2-5|TRBD2
TGTGCCACCAGTGATATCCTAGCGGGAGGAGAGACCCAGTACTTC
CATSDILAGGETQYF
>TRBV7-2|.|TRBJ2-7|.
TGTGCCAGCAGCTTTATCAGCGGATCCTACGAGCAGTACTTC
CASSFISGSYEQYF
>TRBV7-9|many|TRBJ2-4|TRBD1
TGTGCCAGCAGCCCCGGGACAGGGGGCGACATTCAGTACTTC
CASSPGTGGDIQYF
>TRBV12-3/TRBV12-4|many|TRBJ1-2|.
TGTGCCAGCATTTTTAAACCCGACTTCAGGACAAACCATAACTATGGCTACACCTTC
CASIFKPDFRTNHNYGYTF
>TRBV12-3/TRBV12-4|many|TRBJ2-4|TRBD2
TGTGCCAGCAGTTTACGACTAGCGGGAACCTTCAAAAACATTCAGTACTTC
CASSLRLAGTFKNIQYF
>TRBV6-5|many|TRBJ2-7|.
TGTGCCAGCAGTTACAGGGTATCGACCTACGAGCAGTACTTC
CASSYRVSTYEQYF
>TRBV7-2|.|TRBJ1-2|.
TGTGCCAGCAGCTTGTCCAGGGCCTCTAATGGCTACACCTTC
CASSLSRASNGYTF
>TRBV29-1|many|TRBJ1-3|.
TGCAGCGTTGTACCGGGGGCAGTTGGAAACACCATATATTTT
CSVVPGAVGNTIYF
>TRBV2|many|TRBJ2-5|TRBD1
TGTGCCAGCAGTGTACGGACAGGGGGCTTTGAGACCCAGTACTTC
CASSVRTGGFETQYF
>TRBV6-5|many|TRBJ2-2|TRBD2
TGTGCCAGCAGCCCCCCGTCGGGAGGGAACACCGGGGAGCTGTTTTTT
CASSPPSGGNTGELFF
>TRBV11-2|many|TRBJ1-1|.
TGTGCCAGCAGCTTTTGGGATCGCACTGAAGCTTTCTTT
CASSFWDRTEAFF
>TRBV28|many|TRBJ2-7|.
TGTGCCAGCACCCCCTTGGAACTATCGACAGAGGGCTACGAGCAGTACTTC
CASTPLELSTEGYEQYF
>TRBV11-2|.|TRBJ2-5|TRBD2
TGTGCCAGCAGCCCCGGGACTAGCGGGGGGGGGGGGCAAGAGACCCAGTACTTC
CASSPGTSGGGGQETQYF
>TRBV6-5|.|TRBJ1-2|.
TGTGCCAGCAGTTACACACCCTTCTATGGCTACACCTTC
CASSYTPFYGYTF
>TRBV7-2|many|TRBJ1-5|TRBD1
TGTGCCAGCAGCTTAGTTACAACAGGGGGTCAGCCCCAGCATTTT
CASSLVTTGGQPQHF
>TRBV7-2|many|TRBJ2-7|TRBD1
TGTGCCAGCAGCTCGACAGGGATGTGGCGCGAGCAGTACTTC
CASSSTGMWREQYF
>TRBV28|.|TRBJ2-5|.
TGTGCCAGCAGCGTAACAGGGAACCTAGTTGAGACCCAGTACTTC
CASSVTGNLVETQYF